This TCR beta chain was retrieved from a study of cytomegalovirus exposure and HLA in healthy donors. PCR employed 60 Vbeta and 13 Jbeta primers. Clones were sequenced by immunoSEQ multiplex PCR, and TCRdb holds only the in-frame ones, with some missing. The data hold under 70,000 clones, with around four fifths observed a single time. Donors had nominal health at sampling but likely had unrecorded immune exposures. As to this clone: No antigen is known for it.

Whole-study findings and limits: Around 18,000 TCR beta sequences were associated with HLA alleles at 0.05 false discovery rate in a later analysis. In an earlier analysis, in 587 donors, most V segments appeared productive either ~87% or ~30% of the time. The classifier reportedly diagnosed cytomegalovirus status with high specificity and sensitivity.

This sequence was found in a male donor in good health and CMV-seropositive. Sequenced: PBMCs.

CDR3 DNA sequence: TGTGCCGCCACTAGCGGGGGTAACACCGGGGAGCTGTTTTTT. This gives the protein CAATSGGNTGELFF. J is TRBJ2-2 and V is TRBV10-3; 11 nucleotides line up with TRBD2. CDR1 is ENHRY and CDR2 is SYGVKD in the germline V gene. The length of the CDR3 is 14 residues. With 11 bases clipped from V and 2 bases from J, the junction kept 4 bases outside the gene matches.